One sample yielded the 28 T cell receptor beta chains listed below, sequenced in a study of blood T cell repertoires in COVID-19. The data were produced by immunoSEQ multiplex PCR, yet TCRdb's version contains in-frame clones alone and is incomplete. The top ten hold about 8% of the sample, which has approximately 190,000 clones, 82% seen once. The specimen was peripheral blood. These receptors all come from an older woman with COVID-19, enrolled during active disease.

This chain joins TRBV28 and TRBJ2-7; the match to TRBD2 covers 10 bases. Trimming cost V 6 bases and J 5 bases; bases outside gene matches: 10. The germline V gene encodes CDR1 MDHEN and CDR2 SYDVKM. The CDR3 loop spans 15 amino acids. The CDR3 nucleotides are TGTGCCAGCAGCCCCTCCCTAGCGGGAGTCCACGAGCAGTACTTC. Translation gives CASSPSLAGVHEQYF.

The chain is built from TRBV7-2 and TRBJ2-1, with a tentative D call TRBD1 (5 bases). This CDR3 spans 16 amino acids. Trimming took off 5 bases at V and 7 bases at J, with 21 bases between the two ends. Germline V gene data show CDR1 as SGHTA and CDR2 as FQGNSA. CDR3 protein: CASSLRVGDLGNEQFF. The DNA for the CDR3 is TGTGCCAGCAGCCTAAGGGTAGGGGATCTTGGAAATGAGCAGTTCTTC.

This clone came up a few times. The rearrangement joins TRBV14 to TRBJ2-7; a possible D gene is TRBD1 (6 bases). The germline V gene has CDR1 SGHDN and CDR2 FVKESK. The CDR3 is 13 residues long. V lost 3 bases and J lost 5, with 11 bases in between. CDR3 sequence reads: CASSQGAYHEQYF. The CDR3 DNA follows: TGTGCCAGCAGCCAGGGGGCGTACCACGAGCAGTACTTC.

The gene calls are TRBV27 and TRBJ1-5, with D possibly matching TRBD1 (5 bases). From germline, CDR1 is MNHEY and CDR2 SMNVEV (reference sequence). This CDR3 has 17 amino acids. Trimming stripped 1 base from V and 0 bases from J, with 13 bases between. The CDR3 nucleotides are TGTGCCAGCAGTTTATGGGGCGGGGAGGGTAGCAATCAGCCCCAGCATTTT. Protein product: CASSLWGGEGSNQPQHF.

The chain is built from TRBV7-2 and TRBJ1-4; D is possibly TRBD1 (5 bases). CDR1 is SGHTA, CDR2 FQGNSA, per germline. Trimming removed 4 bases at V and 0 bases at J, with 9 bases between. The CDR3 consists of 15 residues. The CDR3 loop is CASSSLGATNEKLFF. The CDR3, as DNA: TGTGCCAGCAGCTCCCTAGGGGCAACTAATGAAAAACTGTTTTTT.

CDR3 region: CASSPGRSYEQYV. Written as DNA, the CDR3 is TGTGCCAGCTCACCGGGGCGAAGCTACGAGCAGTACGTC. V gene TRBV18 combines with J gene TRBJ2-7, with a tentative D call TRBD1 (5 bases). Trimming stripped 3 bases from V and 3 bases from J, with 9 bases between. CDR1 and CDR2 from the germline V gene are KGHSH and LQKENI. This CDR3 comprises 13 residues.

The rearrangement uses TRBV7-9 and TRBJ1-1, with TRBD1 as a possible D gene (6 bases). There are 14 residues in the CDR3. Germline CDR1 reads SEHNR; CDR2 reads FQNEAQ (reference sequence). Trimming removed 5 bases at V and 0 bases at J, with 10 bases between. The CDR3 is CASSPTGVNTEAFF. The CDR3 DNA sequence: TGTGCCAGCAGCCCGACAGGAGTGAACACTGAAGCTTTCTTT.

V gene TRBV5-1 combines with J gene TRBJ1-6; 9 positions match TRBD1. The CDR3 loop spans 14 amino acids. Germline trimming cut 7 bases from V and 8 bases from J; bases unmatched to any gene: 7. Germline V lookup: CDR1 SGHRS, CDR2 YFSETQ. DNA for the CDR3: TGCGCCAGCCAACCGGGACAGGGATATTCACCCCTCCACTTT. It translates to CASQPGQGYSPLHF.

The rearrangement uses TRBV19 and TRBJ2-5; 13 bases are a match to TRBD2. Per germline, CDR1 LNHDA and CDR2 SQIVND (reference sequence). After removal of 3 bases from V and 5 bases from J, the junction contained 3 bases not matched to a gene. CDR3 size: 15 residues. The chain's CDR3 is CASSMGLAGTETQYF. DNA of the CDR3: TGTGCCAGTAGTATGGGACTAGCGGGAACCGAGACCCAGTACTTC.

The rearrangement joins TRBV11-2 to TRBJ2-7; possible D gene TRBD2, 5 bases. Germline loops: CDR1 SGHAT, CDR2 FQNNGV. Trimming pared 3 bases from V and 9 bases from J, leaving 12 bases between. The CDR3 is 12 residues long. CDR3 DNA: TGTGCCAGCAGCTTTCGGACTTCGGGGCAGTACGTC. It yields the protein CASSFRTSGQYV.

This sequence joins TRBV9 and TRBJ1-2; 7 bases agree with TRBD1. The CDR3 is 15 amino acids. With 2 bases clipped from V and 1 base from J, the junction kept 5 bases outside the gene matches. From germline, CDR1 is SGDLS and CDR2 YYNGEE. CDR3 bases: TGTGCCAGCAGCGTCCGGACAGGATTTAACTATGGCTACACCTTC. It translates to CASSVRTGFNYGYTF.

The V gene is TRBV29-1, the J gene TRBJ2-7; 9 bases fit TRBD2. The germline gives CDR1 SQVTM, CDR2 ANQGSEA. The CDR3 length is 13 residues. V was pared by 5 bases and J by 9 bases, with 11 bases of the junction left unmatched. This CDR3 reads CSVLAGPALGQYF. In DNA, the CDR3 is TGCAGCGTTCTAGCGGGACCGGCCTTGGGGCAGTACTTC.

The chain employs TRBV28 and TRBJ1-2, with 9 bases identical to TRBD1. From germline, CDR1 is MDHEN and CDR2 SYDVKM. Trimming at V came to 6 bases and at J to 5 bases, leaving 10 bases not matched to a gene. The CDR3 is 15 residues long. The CDR3 here is CASRGGQGRGYGYTF. CDR3 DNA: TGTGCCAGCAGAGGCGGACAGGGGAGAGGGTATGGCTACACCTTC.

The chain joins TRBV6-5 to TRBJ1-2, with no clear D. The CDR3 totals 11 residues. The V end lost 9 bases, the J end lost 1 base, and 6 bases lay between the germline ends. The germline gives CDR1 MNHEY, CDR2 SVGAGI. The CDR3 region has the DNA TGTGCCAGTTCCCTTAACTATGGCTACACCTTC. It is translated as CASSLNYGYTF.

CDR3 loop: CASSFDDGLLRGRNTEAFF. The CDR3 nucleotides are TGTGCCAGCAGCTTCGACGACGGACTTTTAAGAGGGAGGAACACTGAAGCTTTCTTT. The chain carries TRBV5-6 and TRBJ1-1; D not certain. Between the trimmed V and J ends, which lost 2 bases and 1 base, there was a span of 24 bases. The CDR3 has 19 residues. Germline CDR1 is SGHDT and CDR2 is YYEEEE.

The chain uses TRBV11-2 and TRBJ2-3; TRBD2 matches 12 bases. The CDR3 has 20 residues. Germline V gene data show CDR1 as SGHAT and CDR2 as FQNNGV. Germline trimming cut 0 bases from V and 0 bases from J; bases unmatched to any gene: 10. The CDR3 bases are TGTGCCAGCAGCTTAGAGGGCCGACTAGCGGGGGCCCCTAGCACAGATACGCAGTATTTT. This translates into CASSLEGRLAGAPSTDTQYF.

The chain is built from TRBV2 and TRBJ1-5; TRBD1 is a possible D gene (5 bases). With 1 base removed from V and 4 bases from J, the gap between germline ends came to 14 bases. Per the germline V gene, CDR1 is SNHLY and CDR2 is FYNNEI. The CDR3 spans 16 residues. Here the CDR3 reads CASSEGGRRVNQPQHF. CDR3 nucleotide sequence: TGTGCCAGCAGTGAAGGTGGACGCAGGGTAAATCAGCCCCAGCATTTT.

The CDR3 here is CASSPGGSNEKLFF. The CDR3 DNA follows: TGTGCCAGCAGTCCCGGAGGGTCTAATGAAAAACTGTTTTTT. The V gene is TRBV28, the J gene TRBJ1-4; D is unclear. The CDR3 length is 14 residues. Between the trimmed V and J ends, which lost 5 bases and 3 bases, there was a span of 10 bases. The germline CDR1 and CDR2 sequences are MDHEN and SYDVKM.

The rearrangement joins TRBV7-9 to TRBJ2-5; D may be TRBD2 (6 bases). The V gene's germline CDR1 is SEHNR and CDR2 FQNEAQ (reference sequence). The CDR3 totals 14 residues. V was clipped by 1 base and J by 1 base, with 7 bases between them. The CDR3 nucleotides read TGTGCCAGCAGCTTAGGCGGGATCCAAGAGACCCAGTACTTC. This sequence encodes CASSLGGIQETQYF.

V and J are TRBV19 and TRBJ2-2, with 7 bases that match TRBD2. V trimming: 6 bases; J trimming: 0 bases; junction bases outside the gene matches: 7. The CDR3 is 16 residues long. CDR1 and CDR2 (germline): LNHDA, SQIVND (reference sequence). As DNA, the CDR3 is TGTGCCAGTAGCATTTTCGGGGGGACGAACACCGGGGAGCTGTTTTTT. This translates into CASSIFGGTNTGELFF.

The chain carries TRBV28 and TRBJ1-1; 7 nucleotides match TRBD1. The V gene end was trimmed by 2 bases and the J gene end by 1 base; junction bases not matched to a gene: 10. The length of the CDR3 is 17 residues. Germline assignment: CDR1 MDHEN and CDR2 SYDVKM. The DNA of the CDR3 is TGTGCCAGCAGTTTACCGGGCAGGGGGTTGAGGAACACTGAAGCTTTCTTT. Protein: CASSLPGRGLRNTEAFF.

The genes are TRBV6-2 or TRBV6-3 and TRBJ1-5; D call uncertain. Germline CDR1 is MNHEY and CDR2 is SVGEGT. Trimming shortened V by 2 bases and J by 6 bases, and 8 bases separated the two germline ends. The CDR3 sequence is 13 residues long. CDR3 nucleotide sequence: TGTGCCAGCAGTTACCAGGAAAGTCAGCCCCAGCATTTT. It is translated as CASSYQESQPQHF.

This clone was picked up one time. J is TRBJ1-2 and V is TRBV14, with 7 bases fitting TRBD1. The V gene end was trimmed by 2 bases and the J gene end by 4 bases; junction bases not matched to a gene: 4. This CDR3 is 14 amino acids long. Germline CDR1 is SGHDN and CDR2 is FVKESK. The DNA for the CDR3 is TGTGCCAGCAGCCAATACAGGGGTGGCTATGGCTACACCTTC. Protein sequence: CASSQYRGGYGYTF.

There are a few counts of this clone. The J gene is TRBJ1-6, the V gene TRBV7-2; TRBD1 aligns across 9 bases. The germline CDR1 and CDR2 sequences are SGHTA and FQGNSA. The CDR3 is made up of 15 amino acids. V was pared by 5 bases and J by 7 bases, with 6 bases of the junction left unmatched. The CDR3 coding sequence is TGTGCCAGCAGCCTGGGACAGGGCGGGAATTCACCCCTCCACTTT. Its protein is CASSLGQGGNSPLHF.

This sequence joins TRBV19 and TRBJ2-5, with 11 bases matching TRBD2. From germline, CDR1 is LNHDA and CDR2 SQIVND (reference sequence). The CDR3 loop spans 15 amino acids. Trimming took 5 bases from V and 3 from J; bases not matched to a gene: 5. The CDR3 reads CASSADSGGEETQYF. CDR3 nucleotides: TGTGCCAGTAGTGCGGATAGCGGGGGGGAAGAGACCCAGTACTTC.

This clone was found a few times. One junction end disagrees with the germline gene, perhaps due to a read error. The V gene is TRBV7-7, the J gene TRBJ2-1; 12 bases match TRBD2. The CDR3 length is 14 residues. The germline V gene has CDR1 SSHAT and CDR2 FNYEAQ (reference sequence). Written as DNA, the CDR3 is TGTGCTAGCAGCCTAGCGGGGGGGCCGAATGAGCAGTTCTTC. It encodes CASSLAGGPNEQFF. The complete variable domain, with remaining parts taken from reference TRBV7-7 and TRBJ2-1, reads GAGVSQSPRYKVTKRGQDVTLRCDPISSHATLYWYQQALGQGPEFLTYFNYEAQPDKSGLPSDRFSAERPEGSISTLTIQRTEQRDSAMYRCASSLAGGPNEQFFGPGTRLTVL.

This clone was counted only a few times. This chain connects TRBV5-1 to TRBJ2-4; maybe TRBD2 (7 bases). CDR3 length: 16 residues. V was shortened by 3 bases and J by 1 base, with 14 bases between the two germline ends. Per the germline V gene, CDR1 is SGHRS and CDR2 is YFSETQ. The CDR3 protein is CASSSGEGVAKNIQYF. The CDR3 DNA follows: TGCGCCAGCAGCTCGGGGGAGGGGGTTGCCAAAAACATTCAGTACTTC.

V and J are TRBV21-1 and TRBJ2-1; the table gives TRBD1 as D, unverified against the DNA. TRBV21-1 is listed as a pseudogene. CDR3 length: 16 amino acids. The CDR3 coding sequence is TGTGCCAGCAGCAATGGCTCGGGACAGGAGAACAATGAGCAGTTCTTC. This translates into CASSNGSGQENNEQFF.